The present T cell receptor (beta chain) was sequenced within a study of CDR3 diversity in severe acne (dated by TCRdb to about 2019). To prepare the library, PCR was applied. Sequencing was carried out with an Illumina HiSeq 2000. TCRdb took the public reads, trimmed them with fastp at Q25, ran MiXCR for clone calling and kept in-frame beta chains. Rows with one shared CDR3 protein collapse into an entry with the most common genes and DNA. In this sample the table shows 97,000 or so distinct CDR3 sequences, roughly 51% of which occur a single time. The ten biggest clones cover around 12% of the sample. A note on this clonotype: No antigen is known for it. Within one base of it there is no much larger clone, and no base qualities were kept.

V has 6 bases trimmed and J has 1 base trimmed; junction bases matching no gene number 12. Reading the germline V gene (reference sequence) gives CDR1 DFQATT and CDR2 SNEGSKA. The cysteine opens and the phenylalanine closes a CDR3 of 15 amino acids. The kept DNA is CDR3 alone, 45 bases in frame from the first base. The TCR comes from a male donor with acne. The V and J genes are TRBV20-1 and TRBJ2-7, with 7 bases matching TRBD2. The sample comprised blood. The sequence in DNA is TGCAGTGCACTTGATGCCAGCGGGATTTCCTACGAGCAGTACTTC. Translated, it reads CSALDASGISYEQYF.